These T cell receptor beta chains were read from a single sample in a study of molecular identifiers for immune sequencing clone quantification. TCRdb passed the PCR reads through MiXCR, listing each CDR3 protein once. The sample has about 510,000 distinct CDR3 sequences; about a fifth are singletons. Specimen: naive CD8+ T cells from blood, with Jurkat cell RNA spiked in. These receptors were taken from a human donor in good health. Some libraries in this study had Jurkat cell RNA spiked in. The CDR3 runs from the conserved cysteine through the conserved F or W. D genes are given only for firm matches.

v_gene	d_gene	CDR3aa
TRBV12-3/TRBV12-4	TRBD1	CASSADRGGGTGELFF
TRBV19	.	CASSMAGAYEQYF
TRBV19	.	CASSRGGTNTEAFF
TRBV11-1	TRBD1	CASSFQDRGTDTQYF
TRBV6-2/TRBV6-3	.	CASSYQVTEAFF
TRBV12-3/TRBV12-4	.	CASSLSQNTGELFF
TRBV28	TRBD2	CASRGDSSGRAYEQYF
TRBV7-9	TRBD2	CASSLFGGGVTDTQYF
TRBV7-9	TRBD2	CASSPHPGGVNEQYF
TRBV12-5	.	CASGHGMEETQYF
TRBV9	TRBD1	CASSEERDSSYNEQFF
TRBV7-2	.	CASSSVWVSSYEQYF
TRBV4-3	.	CASSHTTGSSYEQYF
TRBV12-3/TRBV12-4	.	CASSFTWDKALYGYTF
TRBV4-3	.	CASSQGDVSYEQYF
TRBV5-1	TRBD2	CASSPSSGTTFQETQYF
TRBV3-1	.	CASSQEPPGTNTEAFF
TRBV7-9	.	CASSPSAAYEQYF
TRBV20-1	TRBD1	CSAVPGTGNWGAEQYF
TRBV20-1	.	CSARDTDTQYF
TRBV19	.	CASSPAELYEQYF
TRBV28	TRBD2	CASSPATLGTSGSSDTQYF
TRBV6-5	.	CASTPGRLSGANVLTF
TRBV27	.	CASSLSHGAFLNIQYF
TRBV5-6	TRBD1	CASSLSGQGAGELFF
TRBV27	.	CASRGVGGEKLFF
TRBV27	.	CASSLYPGAANEKLFF
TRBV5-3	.	CASSFFLGGSYEQYF
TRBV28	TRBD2	CASSFRRTSGRWDTQYF
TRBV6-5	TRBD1	CASSYRGLESQHF
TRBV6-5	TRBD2	CASSYLPGTSGYTDTQYF
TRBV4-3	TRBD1	CASSQDRTGGLPEAFF
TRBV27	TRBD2	CASSPGLAGGRLGRYEQYF
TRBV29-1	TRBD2	CSVETSETYEQYF
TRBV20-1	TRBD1	CSAYSGGTGGVSYEQYF
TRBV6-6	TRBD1	CASSSPDRGANQPQHF
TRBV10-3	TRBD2	CAISESSGSREQYF
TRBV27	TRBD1	CASSLRYRGNEQYF
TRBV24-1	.	CATTPGGEDEQFF
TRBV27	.	CASTVRTEAGVRVTDTQYF
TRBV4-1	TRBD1	CASRDRGTTMGTEAFF
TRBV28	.	CASSLEILNQPQHF
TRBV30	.	CAWSVKGVPYEQYF
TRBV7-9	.	CASSLVPGNSYEQYF
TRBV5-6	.	CASSYRVQTGNTIYF
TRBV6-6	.	CASSPTYNEQFF
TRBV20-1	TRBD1	CSARGLETGGNQPQHF
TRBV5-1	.	CASSLDYGSSYEQYF
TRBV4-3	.	CASSQDTWRNTEAFF
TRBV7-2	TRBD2	CASSLGLAVTDTQYF
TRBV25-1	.	CASSESGVPQFF
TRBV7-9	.	CASSPPQGQGYEQYF
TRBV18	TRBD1	CASSPYEDRMENTIYF
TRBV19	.	CASSIGLDGYTF
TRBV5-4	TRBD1	CASSPTGDKNIQYF